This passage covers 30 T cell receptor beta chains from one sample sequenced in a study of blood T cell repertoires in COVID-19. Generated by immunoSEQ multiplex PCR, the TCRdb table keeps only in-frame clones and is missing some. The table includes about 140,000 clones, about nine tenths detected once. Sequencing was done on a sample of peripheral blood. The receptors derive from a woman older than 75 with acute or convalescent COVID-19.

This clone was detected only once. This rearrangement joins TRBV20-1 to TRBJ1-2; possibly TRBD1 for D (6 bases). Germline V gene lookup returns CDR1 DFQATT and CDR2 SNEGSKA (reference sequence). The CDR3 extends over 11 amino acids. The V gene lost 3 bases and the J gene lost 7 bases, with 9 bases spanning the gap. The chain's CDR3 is CSARGATGYTF. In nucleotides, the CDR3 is TGCAGTGCTAGGGGGGCGACTGGCTACACCTTC.

CDR3 sequence: CASSLADRGFGETQYF. The DNA for the CDR3 is TGCGCCAGCAGCTTGGCCGACAGGGGGTTTGGAGAGACCCAGTACTTC. The V and J genes are TRBV5-1 and TRBJ2-5, with TRBD1 identical over 9 bases. From germline, CDR1 is SGHRS and CDR2 YFSETQ. The CDR3 runs 16 residues. The trim removed 0 bases at V and 4 bases at J, leaving 7 bases unmatched.

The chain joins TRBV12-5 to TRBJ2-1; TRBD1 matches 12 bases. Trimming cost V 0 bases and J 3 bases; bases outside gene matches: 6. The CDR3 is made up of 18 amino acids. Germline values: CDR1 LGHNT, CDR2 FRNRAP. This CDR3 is CASGLVPGTGGDYNEQFF. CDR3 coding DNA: TGTGCTAGTGGTTTGGTGCCCGGGACAGGGGGCGACTACAATGAGCAGTTCTTC.

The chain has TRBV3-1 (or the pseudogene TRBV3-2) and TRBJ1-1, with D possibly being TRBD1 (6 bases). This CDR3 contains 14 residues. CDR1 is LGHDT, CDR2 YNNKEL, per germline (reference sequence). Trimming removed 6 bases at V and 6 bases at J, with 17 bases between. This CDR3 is CASSTQGSFSEAFF. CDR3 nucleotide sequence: TGTGCCAGCAGTACCCAGGGGAGTTTCTCTGAAGCTTTCTTT.

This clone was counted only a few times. The CDR3 spells CASAKAGQYGETQYF. The CDR3 DNA reads TGTGCCAGCGCAAAAGCAGGACAGTACGGAGAGACCCAGTACTTC. This sequence joins TRBV6-5 and TRBJ2-5; tentative D call: TRBD1 (6 bases). V lost 8 bases to trimming and J lost 4 bases, with 20 bases between them. Germline V gene sequence: CDR1 MNHEY, CDR2 SVGAGI. This CDR3 has 15 residues.

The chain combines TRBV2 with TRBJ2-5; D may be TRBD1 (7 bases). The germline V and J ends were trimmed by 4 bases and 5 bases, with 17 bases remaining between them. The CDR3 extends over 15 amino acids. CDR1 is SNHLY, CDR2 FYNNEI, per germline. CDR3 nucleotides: TGTGCCAGCAGTGCTCAGGGGGGCCCTTGGGAGACCCAGTACTTC. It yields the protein CASSAQGGPWETQYF.

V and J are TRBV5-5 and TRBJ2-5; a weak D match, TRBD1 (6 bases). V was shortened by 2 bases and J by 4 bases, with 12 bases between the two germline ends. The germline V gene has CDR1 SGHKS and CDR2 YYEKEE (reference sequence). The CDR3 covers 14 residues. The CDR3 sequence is CASSLQGWGETQYF. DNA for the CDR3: TGTGCCAGCAGCTTACAGGGTTGGGGAGAGACCCAGTACTTC.

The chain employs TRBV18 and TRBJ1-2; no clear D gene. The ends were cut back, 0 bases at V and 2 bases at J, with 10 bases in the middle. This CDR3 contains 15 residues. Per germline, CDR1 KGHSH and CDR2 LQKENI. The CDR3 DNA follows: TGTGCCAGCTCACCACCAAACAGCTTAAACTATGGCTACACCTTC. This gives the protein CASSPPNSLNYGYTF.

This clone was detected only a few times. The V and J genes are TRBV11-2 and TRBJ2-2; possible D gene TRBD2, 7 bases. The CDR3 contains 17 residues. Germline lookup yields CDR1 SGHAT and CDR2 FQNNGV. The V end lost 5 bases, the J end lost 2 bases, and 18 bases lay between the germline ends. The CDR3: CASSQRSGGANTGELFF. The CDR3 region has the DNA TGTGCCAGCAGCCAGAGGTCTGGGGGGGCAAACACCGGGGAGCTGTTTTTT.

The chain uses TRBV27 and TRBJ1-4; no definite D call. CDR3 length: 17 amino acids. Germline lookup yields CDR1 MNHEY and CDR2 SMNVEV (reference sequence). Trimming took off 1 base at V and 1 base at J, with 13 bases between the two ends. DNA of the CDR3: TGTGCCAGCAGTTTATTTCGATGGGGAGGAACTAATGAAAAACTGTTTTTT. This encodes CASSLFRWGGTNEKLFF.

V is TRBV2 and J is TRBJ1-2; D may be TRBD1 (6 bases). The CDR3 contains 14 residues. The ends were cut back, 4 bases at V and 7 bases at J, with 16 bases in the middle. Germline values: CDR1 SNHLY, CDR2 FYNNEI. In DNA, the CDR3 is TGTGCCAGCAGTGGGCCCGGGGGGGCAAGTGGCTACACCTTC. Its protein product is CASSGPGGASGYTF.

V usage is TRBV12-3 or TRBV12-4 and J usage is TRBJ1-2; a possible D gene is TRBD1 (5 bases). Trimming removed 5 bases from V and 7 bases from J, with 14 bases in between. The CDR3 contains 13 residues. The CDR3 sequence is CASSLQGAGGYTF. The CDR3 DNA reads TGTGCCAGCAGTCTTCAGGGTGCTGGTGGCTACACCTTC.

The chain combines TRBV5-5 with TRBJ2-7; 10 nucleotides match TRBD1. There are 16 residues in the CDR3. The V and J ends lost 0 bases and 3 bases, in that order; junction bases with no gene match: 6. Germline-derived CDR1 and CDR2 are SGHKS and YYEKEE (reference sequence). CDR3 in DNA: TGTGCCAGCAGCTTGGATACCGGGACAGGGGTCTACGAGCAGTACTTC. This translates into CASSLDTGTGVYEQYF.

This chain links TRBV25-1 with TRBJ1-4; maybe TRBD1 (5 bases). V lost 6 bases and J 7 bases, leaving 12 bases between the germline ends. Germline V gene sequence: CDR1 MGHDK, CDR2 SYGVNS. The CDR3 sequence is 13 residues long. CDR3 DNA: TGTGCCAGCAGAGGGCAGGGTGCTGAAAAACTGTTTTTT. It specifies CASRGQGAEKLFF. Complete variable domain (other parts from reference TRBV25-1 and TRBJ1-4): EADIYQTPRYLVIGTGKKITLECSQTMGHDKMYWYQQDPGMELHLIHYSYGVNSTEKGDLSSESTVSRIRTEHFPLTLESARPSHTSQYLCASRGQGAEKLFFGSGTQLSVL.

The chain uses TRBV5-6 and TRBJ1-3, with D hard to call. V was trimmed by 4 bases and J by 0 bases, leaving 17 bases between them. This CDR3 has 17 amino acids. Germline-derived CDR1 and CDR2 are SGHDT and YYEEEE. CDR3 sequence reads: CASSTSNLRSSGNTIYF. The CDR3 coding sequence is TGTGCCAGCAGCACCTCTAACCTCCGGAGCTCTGGAAACACCATATATTTT.

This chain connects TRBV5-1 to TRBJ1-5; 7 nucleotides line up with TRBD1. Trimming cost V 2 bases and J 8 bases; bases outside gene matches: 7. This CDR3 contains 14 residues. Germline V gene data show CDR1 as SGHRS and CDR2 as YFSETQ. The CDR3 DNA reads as TGCGCCAGCAGCTTACAGGGGCCTAATGAGCCCCAGCATTTT. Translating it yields CASSLQGPNEPQHF. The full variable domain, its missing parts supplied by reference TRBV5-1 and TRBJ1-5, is KAGVTQTPRYLIKTRGQQVTLSCSPISGHRSVSWYQQTPGQGLQFLFEYFSETQRNKGNFPGRFSGRQFSNSRSEMNVSTLELGDSALYLCASSLQGPNEPQHFGDGTRLSIL.

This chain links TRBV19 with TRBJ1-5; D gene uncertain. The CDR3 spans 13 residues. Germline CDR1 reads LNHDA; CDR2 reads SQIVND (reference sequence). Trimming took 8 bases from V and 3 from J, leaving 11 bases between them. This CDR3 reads CASQLKYNQPQHF. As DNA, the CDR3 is TGTGCCAGTCAGTTGAAGTACAATCAGCCCCAGCATTTT.

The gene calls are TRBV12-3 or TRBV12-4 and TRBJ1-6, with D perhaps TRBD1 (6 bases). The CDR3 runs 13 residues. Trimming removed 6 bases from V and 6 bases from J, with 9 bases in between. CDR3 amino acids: CASRRGGNSPLHF. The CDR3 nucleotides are TGTGCCAGCAGGCGAGGGGGTAATTCACCCCTCCACTTT.

The CDR3 protein is CASSTGTGGSGNTIYF. In DNA, the CDR3 is TGTGCCAGCTCAACCGGGACAGGGGGTTCTGGAAACACCATATATTTT. This chain links TRBV18 with TRBJ1-3, with 11 bases lining up with TRBD1. CDR3 size: 16 residues. V gave up 5 bases and J gave up 1 base; unmatched junction bases: 4. The germline V gene encodes CDR1 KGHSH and CDR2 LQKENI.

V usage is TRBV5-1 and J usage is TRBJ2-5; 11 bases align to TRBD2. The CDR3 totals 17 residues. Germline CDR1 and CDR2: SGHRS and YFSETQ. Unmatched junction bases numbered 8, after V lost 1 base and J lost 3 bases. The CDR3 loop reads CASSLRLAGNFKETQYF. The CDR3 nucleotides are TGCGCCAGCAGCTTGAGACTAGCGGGGAATTTCAAAGAGACCCAGTACTTC.

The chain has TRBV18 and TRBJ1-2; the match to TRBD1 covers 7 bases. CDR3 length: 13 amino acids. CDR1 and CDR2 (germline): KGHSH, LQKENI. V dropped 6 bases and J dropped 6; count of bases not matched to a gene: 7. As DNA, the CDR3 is TGTGCCAGCTCCCTAGACAGGGACGATGGCTACACCTTC. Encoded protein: CASSLDRDDGYTF.

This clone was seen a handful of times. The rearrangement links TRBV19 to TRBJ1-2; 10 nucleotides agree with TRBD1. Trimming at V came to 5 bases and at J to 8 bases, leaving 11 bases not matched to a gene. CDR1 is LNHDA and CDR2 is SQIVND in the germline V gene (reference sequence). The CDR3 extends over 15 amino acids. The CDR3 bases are TGTGCCAGTAGTCTCCCGGGACAGGGGACGGGAGGCTACACCTTC. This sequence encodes CASSLPGQGTGGYTF.

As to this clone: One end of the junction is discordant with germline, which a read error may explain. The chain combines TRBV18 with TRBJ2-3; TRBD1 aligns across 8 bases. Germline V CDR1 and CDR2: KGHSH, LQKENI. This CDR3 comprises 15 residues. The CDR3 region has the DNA TGTGCCAGCTCACGTGGGGCAGGGGGCACGGATACGCAGTATTTT. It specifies CASSRGAGGTDTQYF.

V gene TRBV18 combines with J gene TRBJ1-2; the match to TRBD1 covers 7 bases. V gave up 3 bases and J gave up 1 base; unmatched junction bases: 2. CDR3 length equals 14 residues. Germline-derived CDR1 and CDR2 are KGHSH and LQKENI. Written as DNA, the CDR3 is TGTGCCAGCTCACCCCGGGACAGTAACTATGGCTACACCTTC. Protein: CASSPRDSNYGYTF.

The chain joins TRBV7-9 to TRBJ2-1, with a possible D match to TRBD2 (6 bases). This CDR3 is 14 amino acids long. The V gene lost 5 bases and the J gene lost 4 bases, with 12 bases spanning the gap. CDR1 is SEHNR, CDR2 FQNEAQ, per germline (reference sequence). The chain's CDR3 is CASSPAGPYNEQFF. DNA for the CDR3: TGTGCCAGCAGCCCCGCGGGACCGTACAATGAGCAGTTCTTC.

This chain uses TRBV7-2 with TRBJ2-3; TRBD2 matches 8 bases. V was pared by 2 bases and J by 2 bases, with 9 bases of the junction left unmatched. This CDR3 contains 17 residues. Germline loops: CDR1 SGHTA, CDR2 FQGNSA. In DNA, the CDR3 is TGTGCCAGCAGCTTAAGGATCGGGGGGGCACTCACAGATACGCAGTATTTT. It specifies CASSLRIGGALTDTQYF.

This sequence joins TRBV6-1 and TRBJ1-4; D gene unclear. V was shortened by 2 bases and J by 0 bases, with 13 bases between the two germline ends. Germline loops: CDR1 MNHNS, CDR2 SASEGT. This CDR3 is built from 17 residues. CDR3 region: CASSEPPVISTNEKLFF. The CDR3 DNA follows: TGTGCCAGCAGTGAACCACCGGTTATCTCAACTAATGAAAAACTGTTTTTT.

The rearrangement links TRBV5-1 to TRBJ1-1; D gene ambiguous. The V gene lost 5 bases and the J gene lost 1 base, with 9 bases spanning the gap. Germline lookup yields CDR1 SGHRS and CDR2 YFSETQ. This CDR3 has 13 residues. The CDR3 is CASRTDPNTEAFF. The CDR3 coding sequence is TGCGCCAGCAGAACAGACCCGAACACTGAAGCTTTCTTT.

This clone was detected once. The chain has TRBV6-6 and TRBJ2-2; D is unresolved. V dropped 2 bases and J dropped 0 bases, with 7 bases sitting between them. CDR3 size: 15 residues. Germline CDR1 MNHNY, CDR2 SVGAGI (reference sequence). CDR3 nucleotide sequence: TGTGCCAGCAGTTACACGGCGGCGAACACCGGGGAGCTGTTTTTT. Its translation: CASSYTAANTGELFF.

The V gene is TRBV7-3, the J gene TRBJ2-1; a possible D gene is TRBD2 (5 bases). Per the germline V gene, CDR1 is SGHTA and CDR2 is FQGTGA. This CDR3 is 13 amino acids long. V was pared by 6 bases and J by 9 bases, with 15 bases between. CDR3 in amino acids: CASSQDWAGEQFF. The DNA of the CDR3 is TGTGCCAGCAGTCAAGACTGGGCGGGTGAGCAGTTCTTC.